This entry lists 13 T cell receptor beta chains sequenced from one sample in a study of vaccination and CD4 T cells after COVID-19. Oncomine TCR Beta short-read sequencing was applied to DNA from cultured CD4+ T cells. TCRdb re-called the PCR reads through MiXCR, storing one row per CDR3 protein. The repertoire includes around 20,000 distinct CDR3 sequences, around 50% of them detected once, and approximately 15% sits in the top ten. The antigens of these receptors remain unknown. The treatment denotes: approximately nine-day PBMC culture with coronavirus spike peptide pools or control peptides (ViraFEST assay). The sequencing input was cultured CD4+ T cells from blood. Receptor source: a human donor with COVID-19.

V is TRBV7-7 and J is TRBJ1-4; D remains ambiguous. The CDR3 consists of 11 residues. Looked up from germline, CDR1 is SSHAT and CDR2 is FNYEAQ (reference sequence). This CDR3 is CAIVAEEKLFF. The CDR3 coding sequence is TGTGCTATTGTGGCAGAAGAAAAACTGTTTTTT.

About this clonotype: A junction end diverges from the germline sequence, so it may reflect a read error. The CDR3 protein is CSARGLYSNQPQHF. CDR3 DNA sequence: TGCAGTGCTAGGGGATTATATAGCAATCAGCCTCAGCATTTT. This chain uses TRBV20-1 with TRBJ1-5; no clear D gene. The CDR3 is 14 amino acids. Germline-derived CDR1 and CDR2 are DFQATT and SNEGSKA (reference sequence).

This clonotype qualifies as medium-sized. The chain is built from TRBV7-9 and TRBJ1-2; D perhaps matches TRBD1 (5 bases). Germline CDR1 SEHNR, CDR2 FQNEAQ (reference sequence). The CDR3 sequence is 14 residues long. V lost 5 bases, J lost 8 bases, and 18 bases lay in between. The chain's CDR3 is CASSTPGGFWGYTF. DNA of the CDR3: TGTGCCAGCAGCACCCCCGGGGGGTTTTGGGGCTACACCTTC.

J is TRBJ2-3 and V is TRBV30; 7 bases align to TRBD2. The CDR3 has 17 amino acids. V shed 4 bases, J shed 4 bases, and the junction held 17 bases outside the gene matches. CDR1 GTSNPN and CDR2 SVGIG come from the germline V gene (reference sequence). The CDR3 loop is CAWTLSWGGGRADTQYF. In DNA, the CDR3 is TGTGCCTGGACTCTAAGTTGGGGCGGGGGTAGGGCAGATACGCAGTATTTT.

The V call is TRBV5-5, the J call TRBJ1-5; no reliable D call. CDR3 length equals 14 residues. V shed 0 bases and J shed 0 bases, with 4 bases lying between them. Per the germline V gene, CDR1 is SGHKS and CDR2 is YYEKEE (reference sequence). CDR3 amino acids: CASSLDPSNQPQHF. CDR3 nucleotides: TGTGCCAGCAGCTTGGACCCTAGCAATCAGCCCCAGCATTTT.

The chain links TRBV9 to TRBJ2-7; D is perhaps TRBD1 or TRBD2 (7 bases each). CDR3 length: 14 residues. The ends were cut back, 3 bases at V and 5 bases at J, with 15 bases in the middle. Germline lookup yields CDR1 SGDLS and CDR2 YYNGEE. CDR3 sequence reads: CASSGGGTADEQYF. CDR3 nucleotide sequence: TGTGCCAGCAGCGGGGGAGGGACAGCGGACGAGCAGTACTTC.

This sequence joins TRBV7-2 and TRBJ1-1; D gene uncertain. Germline-derived CDR1 and CDR2 are SGHTA and FQGNSA. This CDR3 region has 13 residues. V dropped 7 bases and J dropped 4 bases, with 13 bases sitting between them. The CDR3 DNA follows: TGTGCCAGCACCCTATTCACGGGCACTGAAGCTTTCTTT. Translated: CASTLFTGTEAFF.

This clonotype appeared a few times. The chain employs TRBV27 and TRBJ2-2, with 9 bases lining up with TRBD1. V dropped 8 bases and J dropped 0; count of bases not matched to a gene: 4. Germline-derived CDR1 and CDR2 are MNHEY and SMNVEV (reference sequence). The CDR3 covers 15 residues. The CDR3 spells CASSGTGSNTGELFF. Written as DNA, the CDR3 is TGTGCCAGCTCCGGGACAGGGTCGAACACCGGGGAGCTGTTTTTT.

This clonotype was recorded a few times. This chain connects TRBV12-5 to TRBJ1-1; perhaps TRBD1 as D (5 bases). CDR1 is LGHNT, CDR2 FRNRAP, per germline. The CDR3 is 14 residues long. V dropped 6 bases and J dropped 2 bases, with 13 bases sitting between them. CDR3 sequence: CASGVRDANTEAFF. The CDR3 coding sequence is TGTGCTAGTGGGGTCAGGGATGCCAACACTGAAGCTTTCTTT.

This clonotype has only a few counts. This chain uses TRBV7-9 with TRBJ2-7; a weak D match, TRBD2 (6 bases). Germline CDR1 reads SEHNR; CDR2 reads FQNEAQ (reference sequence). Trimming left V 3 bases short and J 2 bases short, with 8 bases between. The CDR3 runs 13 residues. In DNA form, the CDR3 reads TGTGCCAGCAGCTTCAGCGGGCCCTACGAGCAGTACTTC. Amino acid sequence: CASSFSGPYEQYF.

This chain joins TRBV7-9 and TRBJ1-2; D might be TRBD1 (5 bases). The CDR3 spans 18 residues. With 2 bases removed from V and 0 bases from J, the gap between germline ends came to 19 bases. Looked up from germline, CDR1 is SEHNR and CDR2 is FQNEAQ (reference sequence). The CDR3 sequence: CASSLMPPGRPANYGYTF. CDR3 DNA sequence: TGTGCCAGCAGCTTAATGCCCCCGGGGCGGCCAGCTAACTATGGCTACACCTTC.

The V gene is TRBV7-9, the J gene TRBJ1-2, with unresolved D. The V gene lost 4 bases and the J gene lost 8 bases, with 8 bases spanning the gap. The germline CDR1 and CDR2 sequences are SEHNR and FQNEAQ (reference sequence). The CDR3 contains 11 residues. The chain's CDR3 is CASSSSLGYTF. CDR3 coding DNA: TGTGCCAGCAGCTCTTCCCTGGGCTACACCTTC.

The sample holds a few counts of this clonotype. The gene calls are TRBV21-1 and TRBJ1-2; the tabulated D call, TRBD1, remains unverified against the DNA. TRBV21-1 is flagged as a pseudogene. This CDR3 has 17 amino acids. CDR3 sequence reads: CASSKYGGPPEVYGYTF. The CDR3 DNA is TGTGCCAGCAGCAAATACGGGGGGCCGCCTGAAGTCTATGGCTACACCTTC.